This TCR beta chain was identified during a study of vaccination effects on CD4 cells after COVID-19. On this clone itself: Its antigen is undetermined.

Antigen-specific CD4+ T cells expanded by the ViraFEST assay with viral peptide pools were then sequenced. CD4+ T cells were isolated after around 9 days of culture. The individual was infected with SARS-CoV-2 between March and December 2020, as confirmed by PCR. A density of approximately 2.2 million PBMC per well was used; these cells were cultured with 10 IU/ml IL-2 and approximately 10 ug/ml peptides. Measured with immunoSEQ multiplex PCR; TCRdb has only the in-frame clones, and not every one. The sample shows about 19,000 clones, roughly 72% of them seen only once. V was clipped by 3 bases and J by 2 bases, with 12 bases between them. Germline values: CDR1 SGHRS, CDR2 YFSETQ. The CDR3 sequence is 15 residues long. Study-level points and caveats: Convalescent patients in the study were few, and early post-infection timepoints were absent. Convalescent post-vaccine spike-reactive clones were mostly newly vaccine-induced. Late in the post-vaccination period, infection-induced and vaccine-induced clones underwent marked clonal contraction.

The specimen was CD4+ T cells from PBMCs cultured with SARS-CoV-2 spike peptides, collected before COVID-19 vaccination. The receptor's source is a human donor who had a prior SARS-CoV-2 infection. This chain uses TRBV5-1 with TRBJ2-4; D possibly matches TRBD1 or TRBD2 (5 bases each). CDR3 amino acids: CASSSTGATKNIQYF. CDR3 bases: TGCGCCAGCAGCTCGACCGGGGCAACCAAAAACATTCAGTACTTC.